This TCR beta chain was identified in a study of T-cell reconstitution after alpha-beta-depleted transplantation in children. Unique molecular identifiers were incorporated into the prepared TCRbeta library. TCRdb independently ran MiXCR on the PCR reads; one entry per CDR3 protein. The data hold about 200,000 distinct CDR3 sequences, with approximately 6.8% observed a single time. The germline gives CDR1 SGHDT, CDR2 YYEEEE. V was shortened by 1 base and J by 2 bases, with 10 bases between the two germline ends. The CDR3 has 15 amino acids. Study findings and constraints: About two months after transplant, alpha-beta T cells reportedly came from several hundred expanded graft clones. Counts and diversity of T cells one year after transplant came mostly from newly produced T cells.

There are many counts of this clonotype. The antigen is not known. This TCR was recovered from a girl in the first two years of life with combined immunodeficiency, due to receive a stem cell transplant. The source material was PBMCs, sampled before TCRalphabeta/CD19-depleted stem cell transplant. The chain has TRBV5-6 and TRBJ2-1; D perhaps matches TRBD1 (6 bases). CDR3 sequence reads: CASSLLRGPYNEQFF. Here the CDR3 DNA reads TGTGCCAGCAGCTTGCTCAGGGGTCCCTACAATGAGCAGTTCTTC.